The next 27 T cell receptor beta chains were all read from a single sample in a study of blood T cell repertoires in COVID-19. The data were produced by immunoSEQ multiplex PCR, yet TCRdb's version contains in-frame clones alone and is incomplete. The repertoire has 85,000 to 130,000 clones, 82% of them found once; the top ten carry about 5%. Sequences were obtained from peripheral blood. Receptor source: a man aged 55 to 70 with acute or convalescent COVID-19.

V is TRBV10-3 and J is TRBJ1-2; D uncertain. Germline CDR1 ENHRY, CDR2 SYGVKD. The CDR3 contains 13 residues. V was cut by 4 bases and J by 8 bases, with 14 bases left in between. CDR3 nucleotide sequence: TGTGCCATCAGTGGCCAGGTAACTCAGGGCTACACCTTC. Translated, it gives CAISGQVTQGYTF.

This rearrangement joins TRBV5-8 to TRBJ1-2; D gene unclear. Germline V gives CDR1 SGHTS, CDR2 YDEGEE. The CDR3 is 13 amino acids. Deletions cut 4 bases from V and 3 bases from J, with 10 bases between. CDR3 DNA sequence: TGTGCCAGCAGCCCCCGGAGGGACTATGGCTACACCTTC. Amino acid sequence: CASSPRRDYGYTF.

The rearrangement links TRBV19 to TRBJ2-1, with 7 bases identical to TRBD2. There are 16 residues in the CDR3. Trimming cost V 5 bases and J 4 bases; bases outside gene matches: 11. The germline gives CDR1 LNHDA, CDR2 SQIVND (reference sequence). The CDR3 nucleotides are TGTGCCAGTAGTCCTCACCTAGCGGAGTTATACAATGAGCAGTTCTTC. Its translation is CASSPHLAELYNEQFF.

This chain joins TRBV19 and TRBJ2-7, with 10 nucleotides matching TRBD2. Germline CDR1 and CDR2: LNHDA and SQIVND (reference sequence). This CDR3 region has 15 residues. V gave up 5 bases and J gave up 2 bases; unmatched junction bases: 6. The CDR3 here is CASSHLAGGPYEQYF. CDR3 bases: TGTGCCAGTAGTCATTTAGCGGGAGGACCCTACGAGCAGTACTTC.

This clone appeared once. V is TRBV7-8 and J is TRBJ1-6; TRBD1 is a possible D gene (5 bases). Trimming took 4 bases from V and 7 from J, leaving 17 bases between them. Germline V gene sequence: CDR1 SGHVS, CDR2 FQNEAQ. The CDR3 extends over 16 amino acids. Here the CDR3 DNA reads TGTGCCAGCAGCTATCGGGGACTGGATCTCAATTCACCCCTCCACTTT. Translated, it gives CASSYRGLDLNSPLHF.

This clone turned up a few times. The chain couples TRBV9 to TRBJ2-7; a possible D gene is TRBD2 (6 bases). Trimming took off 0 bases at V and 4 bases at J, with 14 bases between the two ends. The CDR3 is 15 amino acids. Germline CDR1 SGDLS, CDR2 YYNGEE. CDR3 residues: CASSVEGAGMYEQYF. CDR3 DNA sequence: TGTGCCAGCAGCGTAGAAGGTGCGGGAATGTACGAGCAGTACTTC.

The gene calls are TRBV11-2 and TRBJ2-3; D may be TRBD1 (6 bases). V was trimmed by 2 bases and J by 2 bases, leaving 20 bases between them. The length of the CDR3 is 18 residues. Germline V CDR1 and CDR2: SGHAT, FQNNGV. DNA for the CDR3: TGTGCCAGCAGCTTATCGTCCGGGACACAACAAGACACAGATACGCAGTATTTT. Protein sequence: CASSLSSGTQQDTDTQYF.

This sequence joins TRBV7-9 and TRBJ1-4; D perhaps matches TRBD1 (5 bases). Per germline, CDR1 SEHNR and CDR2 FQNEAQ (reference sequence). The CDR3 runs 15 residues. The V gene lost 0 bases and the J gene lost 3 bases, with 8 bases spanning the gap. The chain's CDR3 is CASSLAGGANEKLFF. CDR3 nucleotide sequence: TGTGCCAGCAGCTTAGCTGGAGGGGCTAATGAAAAACTGTTTTTT.

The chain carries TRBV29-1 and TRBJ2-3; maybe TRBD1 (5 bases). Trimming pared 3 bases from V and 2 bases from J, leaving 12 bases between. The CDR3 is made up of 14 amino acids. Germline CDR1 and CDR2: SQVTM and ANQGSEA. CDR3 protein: CSVDLGAYTDTQYF. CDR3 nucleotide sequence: TGCAGCGTTGACCTAGGGGCCTACACAGATACGCAGTATTTT.

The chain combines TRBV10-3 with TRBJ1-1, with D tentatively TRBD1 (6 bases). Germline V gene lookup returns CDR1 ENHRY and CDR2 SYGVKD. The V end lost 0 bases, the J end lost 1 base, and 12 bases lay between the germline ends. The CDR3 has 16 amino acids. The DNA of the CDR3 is TGTGCCATCAGTGAGTCAAGGGCAGGGGAGAACACTGAAGCTTTCTTT. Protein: CAISESRAGENTEAFF.

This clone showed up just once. The CDR3 region has the DNA TGTGCCACCACCCCCCCGCGAGGGCTCAATCAGCCCCAGCATTTT. Residues: CATTPPRGLNQPQHF. This chain uses TRBV28 with TRBJ1-5; D is uncertain. The V end lost 10 bases, the J end lost 3 bases, and 19 bases lay between the germline ends. The CDR3 contains 15 residues. Germline CDR1 reads MDHEN; CDR2 reads SYDVKM.

CDR3 in amino acids: CASSFFGELNTEAFF. CDR3 nucleotide sequence: TGCGCCAGCAGCTTTTTCGGAGAATTGAACACTGAAGCTTTCTTT. V usage is TRBV5-1 and J usage is TRBJ1-1; D remains unclear. Germline CDR1 and CDR2: SGHRS and YFSETQ. This CDR3 region has 15 residues. The V end was cut by 2 bases, the J end by 0 bases, with 11 bases between. Based on the CDR3 plus reference TRBV5-1 and TRBJ1-1, the full variable domain is KAGVTQTPRYLIKTRGQQVTLSCSPISGHRSVSWYQQTPGQGLQFLFEYFSETQRNKGNFPGRFSGRQFSNSRSEMNVSTLELGDSALYLCASSFFGELNTEAFFGQGTRLTVV.

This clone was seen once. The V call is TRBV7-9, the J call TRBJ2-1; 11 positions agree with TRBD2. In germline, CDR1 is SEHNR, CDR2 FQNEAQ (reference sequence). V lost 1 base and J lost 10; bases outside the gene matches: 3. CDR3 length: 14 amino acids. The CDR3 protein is CASSLGLAGYEQFF. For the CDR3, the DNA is TGTGCCAGCAGCTTAGGACTAGCGGGATACGAGCAGTTCTTC. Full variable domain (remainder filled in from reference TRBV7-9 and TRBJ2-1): DTGVSQNPRHKITKRGQNVTFRCDPISEHNRLYWYRQTLGQGPEFLTYFQNEAQLEKSRLLSDRFSAERPKGSFSTLEIQRTEQGDSAMYLCASSLGLAGYEQFFGPGTRLTVL.

The CDR3 loop is CASSQDIRALHF. For the CDR3, the DNA is TGTGCCAGCAGCCAAGATATACGAGCCCTCCACTTT. The chain has TRBV3-1 (or the pseudogene TRBV3-2) and TRBJ1-6; D is undetermined. CDR1 is LGHDT and CDR2 is YNNKEL in the germline V gene (reference sequence). The CDR3 has 12 amino acids. Trimming pared 0 bases from V and 14 bases from J, leaving 8 bases between.

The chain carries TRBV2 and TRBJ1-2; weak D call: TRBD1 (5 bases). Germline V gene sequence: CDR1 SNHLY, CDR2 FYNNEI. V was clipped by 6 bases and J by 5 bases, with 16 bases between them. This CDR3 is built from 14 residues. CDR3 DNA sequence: TGTGCCAGCAGCAGCCTAGGGCAGGGTTATGGCTACACCTTC. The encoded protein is CASSSLGQGYGYTF. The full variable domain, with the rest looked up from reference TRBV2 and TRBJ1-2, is EPEVTQTPSHQVTQMGQEVILRCVPISNHLYFYWYRQILGQKVEFLVSFYNNEISEKSEIFDDQFSVERPDGSNFTLKIRSTKLEDSAMYFCASSSLGQGYGYTFGSGTRLTVV.

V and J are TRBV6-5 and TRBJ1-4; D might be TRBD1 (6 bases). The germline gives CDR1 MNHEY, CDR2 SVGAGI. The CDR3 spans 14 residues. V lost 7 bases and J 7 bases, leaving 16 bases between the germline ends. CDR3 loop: CASTMTTGTEKLFF. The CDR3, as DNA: TGTGCCAGCACCATGACGACAGGCACTGAAAAACTGTTTTTT.

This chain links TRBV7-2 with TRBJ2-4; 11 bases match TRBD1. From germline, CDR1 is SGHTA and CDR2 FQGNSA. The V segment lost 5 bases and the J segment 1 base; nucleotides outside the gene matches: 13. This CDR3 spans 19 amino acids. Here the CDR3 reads CASSLGGTGGPGAKNIQYF. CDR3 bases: TGTGCCAGCAGCCTCGGGGGGACAGGGGGTCCAGGGGCCAAAAACATTCAGTACTTC.

CDR3 sequence reads: CASSYLGLAGISRNEQFF. CDR3 bases: TGTGCCAGCAGTTACTTGGGACTAGCGGGAATCTCACGCAATGAGCAGTTCTTC. V usage is TRBV6-2 or TRBV6-3 and J usage is TRBJ2-1, with 13 bases identical to TRBD2. The CDR3 length is 18 residues. J gave up 6 bases and V 1 base, and 9 bases lay outside the gene matches. Germline CDR1 reads MNHEY; CDR2 reads SVGEGT.

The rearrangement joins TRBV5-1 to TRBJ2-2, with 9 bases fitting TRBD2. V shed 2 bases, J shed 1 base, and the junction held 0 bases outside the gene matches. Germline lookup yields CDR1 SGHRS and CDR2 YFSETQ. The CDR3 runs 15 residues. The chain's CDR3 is CASSLAGGNTGELFF. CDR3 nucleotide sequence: TGCGCCAGCAGCTTAGCGGGGGGGAACACCGGGGAGCTGTTTTTT. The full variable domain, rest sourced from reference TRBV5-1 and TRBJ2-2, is KAGVTQTPRYLIKTRGQQVTLSCSPISGHRSVSWYQQTPGQGLQFLFEYFSETQRNKGNFPGRFSGRQFSNSRSEMNVSTLELGDSALYLCASSLAGGNTGELFFGEGSRLTVL.

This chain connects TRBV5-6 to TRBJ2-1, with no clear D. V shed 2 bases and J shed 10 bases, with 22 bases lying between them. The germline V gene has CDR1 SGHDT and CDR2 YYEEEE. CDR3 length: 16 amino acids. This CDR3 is CASSLPTSPQTGEQFF. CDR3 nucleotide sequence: TGTGCCAGCAGCTTACCAACAAGCCCCCAAACCGGGGAGCAGTTCTTC.

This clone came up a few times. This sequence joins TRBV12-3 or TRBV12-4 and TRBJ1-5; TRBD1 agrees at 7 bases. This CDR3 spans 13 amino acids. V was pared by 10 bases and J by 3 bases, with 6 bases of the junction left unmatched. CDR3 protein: CATSDRTNQPQHF. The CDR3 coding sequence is TGTGCCACCTCGGACAGGACCAATCAGCCCCAGCATTTT.

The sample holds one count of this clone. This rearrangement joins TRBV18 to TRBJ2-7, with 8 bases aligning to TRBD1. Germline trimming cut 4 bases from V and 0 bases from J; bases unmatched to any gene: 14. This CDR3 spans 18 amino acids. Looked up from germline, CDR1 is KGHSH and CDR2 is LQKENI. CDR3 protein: CASSLFNTGTGSSYEQYF. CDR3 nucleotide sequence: TGTGCCAGCTCACTCTTTAACACCGGGACAGGTAGCTCCTACGAGCAGTACTTC.

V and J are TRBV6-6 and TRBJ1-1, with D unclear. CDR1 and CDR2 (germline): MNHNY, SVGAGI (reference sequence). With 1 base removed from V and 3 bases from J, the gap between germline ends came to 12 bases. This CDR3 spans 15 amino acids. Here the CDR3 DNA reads TGTGCCAGCAGTTACTGGGAGCCAGCGGACACTGAAGCTTTCTTT. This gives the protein CASSYWEPADTEAFF.

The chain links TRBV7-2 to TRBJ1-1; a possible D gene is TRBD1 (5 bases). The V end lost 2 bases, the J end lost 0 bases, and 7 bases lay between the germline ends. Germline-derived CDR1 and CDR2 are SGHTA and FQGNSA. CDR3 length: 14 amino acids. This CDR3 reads CASSLTGVNTEAFF. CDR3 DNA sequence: TGTGCCAGCAGCTTAACAGGTGTGAACACTGAAGCTTTCTTT.

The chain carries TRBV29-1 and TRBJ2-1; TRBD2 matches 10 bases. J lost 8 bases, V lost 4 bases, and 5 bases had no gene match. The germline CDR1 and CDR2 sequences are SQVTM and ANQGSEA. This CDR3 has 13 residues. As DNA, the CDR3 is TGCAGCGTTGGGGCTAGCGGGAGCGATGAGCAGTTCTTC. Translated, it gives CSVGASGSDEQFF.

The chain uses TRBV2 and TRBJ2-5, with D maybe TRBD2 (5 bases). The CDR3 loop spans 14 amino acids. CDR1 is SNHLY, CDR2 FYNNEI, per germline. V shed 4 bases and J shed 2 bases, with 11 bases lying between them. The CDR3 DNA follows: TGTGCCAGCAGTGCCGGGGAATTTCAAGAGACCCAGTACTTC. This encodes CASSAGEFQETQYF.

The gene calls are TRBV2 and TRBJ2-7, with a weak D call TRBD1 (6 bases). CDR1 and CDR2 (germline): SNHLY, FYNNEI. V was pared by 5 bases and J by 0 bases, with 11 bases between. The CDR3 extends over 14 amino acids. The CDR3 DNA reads TGTGCCAGCAGTAGGGACACCGTCTCCTACGAGCAGTACTTC. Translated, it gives CASSRDTVSYEQYF.